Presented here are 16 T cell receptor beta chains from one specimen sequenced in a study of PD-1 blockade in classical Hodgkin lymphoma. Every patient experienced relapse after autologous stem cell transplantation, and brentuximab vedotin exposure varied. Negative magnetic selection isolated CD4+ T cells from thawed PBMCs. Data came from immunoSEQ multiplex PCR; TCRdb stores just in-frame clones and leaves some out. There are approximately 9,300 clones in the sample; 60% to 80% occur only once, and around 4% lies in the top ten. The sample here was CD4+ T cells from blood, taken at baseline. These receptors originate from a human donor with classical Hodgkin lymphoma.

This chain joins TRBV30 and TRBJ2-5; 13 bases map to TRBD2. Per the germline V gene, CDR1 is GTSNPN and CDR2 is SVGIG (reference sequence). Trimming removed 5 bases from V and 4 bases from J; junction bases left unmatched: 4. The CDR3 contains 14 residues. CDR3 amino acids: CAWDRTSGRETQYF. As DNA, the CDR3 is TGTGCCTGGGACCGGACTAGCGGGAGAGAGACCCAGTACTTC.

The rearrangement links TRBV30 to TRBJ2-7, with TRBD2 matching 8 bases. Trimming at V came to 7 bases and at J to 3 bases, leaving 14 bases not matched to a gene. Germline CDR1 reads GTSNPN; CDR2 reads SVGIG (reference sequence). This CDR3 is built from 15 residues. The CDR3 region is CASFLDGLAGYEQYF. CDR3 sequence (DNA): TGTGCCTCGTTCTTGGACGGGCTAGCGGGCTACGAGCAGTACTTC.

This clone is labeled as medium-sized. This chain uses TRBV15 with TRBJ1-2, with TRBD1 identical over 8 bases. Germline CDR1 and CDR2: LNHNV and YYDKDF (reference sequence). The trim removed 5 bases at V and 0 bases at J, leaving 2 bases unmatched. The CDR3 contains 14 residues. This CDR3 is CATSQDRANYGYTF. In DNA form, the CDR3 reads TGTGCCACCAGCCAGGACAGGGCTAACTATGGCTACACCTTC.

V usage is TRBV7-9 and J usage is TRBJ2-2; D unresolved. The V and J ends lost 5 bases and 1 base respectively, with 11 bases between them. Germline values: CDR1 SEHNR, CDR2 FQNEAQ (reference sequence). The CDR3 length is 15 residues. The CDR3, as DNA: TGTGCCAGCAGCAGACGGACGGGGAACACCGGGGAGCTGTTTTTT. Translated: CASSRRTGNTGELFF.

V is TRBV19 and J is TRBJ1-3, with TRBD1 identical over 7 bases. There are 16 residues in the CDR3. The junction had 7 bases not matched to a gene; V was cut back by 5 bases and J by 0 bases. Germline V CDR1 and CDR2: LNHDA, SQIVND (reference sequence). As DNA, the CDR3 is TGTGCCAGTAGTCTCACAGGGGTGAGCTCTGGAAACACCATATATTTT. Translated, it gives CASSLTGVSSGNTIYF. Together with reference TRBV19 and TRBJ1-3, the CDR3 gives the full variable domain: DGGITQSPKYLFRKEGQNVTLSCEQNLNHDAMYWYRQDPGQGLRLIYYSQIVNDFQKGDIAEGYSVSREKKESFPLTVTSAQKNPTAFYLCASSLTGVSSGNTIYFGEGSWLTVV.

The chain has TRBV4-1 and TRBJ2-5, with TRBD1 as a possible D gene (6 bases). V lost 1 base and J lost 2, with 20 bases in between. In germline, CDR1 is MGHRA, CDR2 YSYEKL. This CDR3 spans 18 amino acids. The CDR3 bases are TGCGCCAGCAGCCAAGTGACCGGGACATACGGCCGACAAGAGACCCAGTACTTC. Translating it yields CASSQVTGTYGRQETQYF.

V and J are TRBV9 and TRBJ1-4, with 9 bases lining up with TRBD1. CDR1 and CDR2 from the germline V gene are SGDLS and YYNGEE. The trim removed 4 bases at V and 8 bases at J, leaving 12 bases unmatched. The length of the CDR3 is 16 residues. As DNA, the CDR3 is TGTGCCAGCAGCCCCAGAAACAGGGGGCGCGACGAAAAACTGTTTTTT. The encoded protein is CASSPRNRGRDEKLFF.

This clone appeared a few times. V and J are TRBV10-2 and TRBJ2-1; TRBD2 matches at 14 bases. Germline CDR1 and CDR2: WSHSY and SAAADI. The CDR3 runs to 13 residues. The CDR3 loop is CKSGTSGSNEQFF. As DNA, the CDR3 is TGCAAATCCGGGACTAGCGGGAGTAATGAGCAGTTCTTC.

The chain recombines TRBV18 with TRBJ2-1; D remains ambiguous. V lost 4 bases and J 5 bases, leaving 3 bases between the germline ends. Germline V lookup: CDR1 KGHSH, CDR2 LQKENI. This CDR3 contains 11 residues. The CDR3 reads CASSLHNEQFF. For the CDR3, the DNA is TGTGCCAGCTCACTACACAATGAGCAGTTCTTC.

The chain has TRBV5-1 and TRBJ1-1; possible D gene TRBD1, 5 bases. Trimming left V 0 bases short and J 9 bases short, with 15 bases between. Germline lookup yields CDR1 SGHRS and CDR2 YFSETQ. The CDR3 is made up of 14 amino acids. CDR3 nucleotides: TGCGCCAGCAGCTTGGCGAGGCCAGGGAATAAAGCTTTCTTT. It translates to CASSLARPGNKAFF.

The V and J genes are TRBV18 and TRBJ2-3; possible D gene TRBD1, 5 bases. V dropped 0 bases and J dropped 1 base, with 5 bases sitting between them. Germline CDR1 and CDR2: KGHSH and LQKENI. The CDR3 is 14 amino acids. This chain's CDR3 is CASSPPTGTDTQYF. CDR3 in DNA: TGTGCCAGCTCACCACCGACAGGCACAGATACGCAGTATTTT.

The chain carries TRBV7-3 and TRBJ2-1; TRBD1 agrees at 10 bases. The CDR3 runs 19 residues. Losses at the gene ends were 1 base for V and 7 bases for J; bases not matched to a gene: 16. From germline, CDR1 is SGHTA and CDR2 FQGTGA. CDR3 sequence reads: CASSLIPRAGTGVGNEQFF. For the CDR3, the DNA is TGTGCCAGCAGCTTAATACCCCGAGCCGGGACAGGGGTAGGTAATGAGCAGTTCTTC. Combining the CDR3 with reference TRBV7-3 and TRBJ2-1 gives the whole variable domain GAGVSQTPSNKVTEKGKYVELRCDPISGHTALYWYRQSLGQGPEFLIYFQGTGAADDSGLPNDRFFAVRPEGSVSTLKIQRTERGDSAVYLCASSLIPRAGTGVGNEQFFGPGTRLTVL.

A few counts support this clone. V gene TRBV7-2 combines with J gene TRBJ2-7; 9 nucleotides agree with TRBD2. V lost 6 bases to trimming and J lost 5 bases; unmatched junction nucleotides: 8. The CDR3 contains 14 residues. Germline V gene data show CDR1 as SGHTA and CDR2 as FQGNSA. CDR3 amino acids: CASSSTGTSNEQYF. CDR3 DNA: TGTGCCAGCAGTTCGACCGGGACTAGCAACGAGCAGTACTTC.

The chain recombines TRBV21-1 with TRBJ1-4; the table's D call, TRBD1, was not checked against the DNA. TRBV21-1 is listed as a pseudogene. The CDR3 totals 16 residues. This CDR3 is CASSTNPGGSEEKLFF. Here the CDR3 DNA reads TGTGCCAGCAGCACGAACCCAGGGGGCAGTGAGGAAAAACTGTTTTTT.

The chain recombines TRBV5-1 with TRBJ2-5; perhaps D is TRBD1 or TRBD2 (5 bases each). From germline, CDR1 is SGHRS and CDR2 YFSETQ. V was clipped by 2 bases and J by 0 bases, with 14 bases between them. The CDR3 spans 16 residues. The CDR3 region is CASSLGTSSHQETQYF. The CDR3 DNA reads TGCGCCAGCAGCTTAGGGACGTCTAGCCACCAAGAGACCCAGTACTTC.

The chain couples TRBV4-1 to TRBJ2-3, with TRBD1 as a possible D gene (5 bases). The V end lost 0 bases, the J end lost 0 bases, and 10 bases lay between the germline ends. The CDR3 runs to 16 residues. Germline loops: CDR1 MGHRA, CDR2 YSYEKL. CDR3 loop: CASSQEGVDSTDTQYF. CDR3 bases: TGCGCCAGCAGCCAAGAAGGGGTAGATAGCACAGATACGCAGTATTTT.